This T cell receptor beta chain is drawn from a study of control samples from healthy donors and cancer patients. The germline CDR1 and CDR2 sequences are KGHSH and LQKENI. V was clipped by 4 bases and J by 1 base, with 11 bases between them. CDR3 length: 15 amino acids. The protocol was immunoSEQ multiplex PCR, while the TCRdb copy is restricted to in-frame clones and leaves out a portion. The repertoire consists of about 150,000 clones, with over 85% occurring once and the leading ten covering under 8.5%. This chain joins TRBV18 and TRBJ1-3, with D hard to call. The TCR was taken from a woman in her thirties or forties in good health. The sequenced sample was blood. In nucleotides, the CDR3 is TGTGCCAGCTCACTTCAAGGGTATTCTGGAAACACCATATATTTT. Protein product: CASSLQGYSGNTIYF.